This T cell receptor beta chain emerged from a study of beta chain features in type 1 diabetes. All of the sorted populations showed purity greater than 98%. Whole-study results and caveats: Type 1 diabetes patients showed a moderate but significant shortening of TCRB CDR3s in all four CD4+ subsets. Within patients, naive, central memory and Treg TCRB repertoires seemed more similar than within healthy donors.

Germline V gene sequence: CDR1 SGHTA, CDR2 FQGNSA. This CDR3 is 14 amino acids long. With V trimmed by 3 bases and J by 9 bases, 5 bases remained unmatched. Regarding this clone: What it recognizes is unknown.

TCRB transcripts that were expressed got sequenced, as all of the isolated RNA had been reverse transcribed. Deep immunoSEQ sequencing covered naive, central memory and regulatory T cell samples. Data came from immunoSEQ multiplex PCR; TCRdb stores just in-frame clones and leaves some out. The sample consists of about 150,000 clones, 40% to 60% of them appearing once. This TCR derives from a man aged 18 to 29 in good health. The chain has TRBV7-2 and TRBJ2-1; 10 nucleotides line up with TRBD2. Sequenced input: Tregs from blood. The CDR3 loop reads CASSFRIAGGEQFF. The CDR3, as DNA: TGTGCCAGCAGCTTTAGGATAGCGGGAGGTGAGCAGTTCTTC.